This passage covers 3 T cell receptor beta chains from one sample sequenced in a study of T-cell memory formation after mild COVID-19. TCRdb re-derived calls from the 5' RACE reads in MiXCR, one entry per CDR3 protein. The repertoire holds over 450,000 distinct CDR3 sequences, with around 20% as singletons. The sample taken for sequencing was PBMCs or a T cell subset sorted from them (not recorded which). The receptor set was obtained from an adult woman who had mild COVID-19 (a few samples of this study predate the infection). Cell type and time point are not known.

This clonotype has only one observation. The chain uses TRBV19 and TRBJ1-2; tentatively, D is TRBD1 (6 bases). Germline values: CDR1 LNHDA, CDR2 SQIVND (reference sequence). This CDR3 region has 14 residues. Between the trimmed V and J ends, which lost 10 bases and 7 bases, there was a span of 22 bases. CDR3 sequence reads: CATTKMTGHPGYTF. CDR3 DNA sequence: TGTGCCACCACGAAAATGACAGGACACCCTGGCTACACCTTC.

The table lists this clonotype with a few counts. The chain uses TRBV27 and TRBJ2-1; weak D call: TRBD1 (6 bases). V dropped 4 bases and J dropped 3 bases, with 10 bases sitting between them. Germline V gene data show CDR1 as MNHEY and CDR2 as SMNVEV (reference sequence). This CDR3 comprises 14 residues. For the CDR3, the DNA is TGTGCCAGCAGTTCTGCAGGGGTCTACAATGAGCAGTTCTTC. Amino acid sequence: CASSSAGVYNEQFF.

The rearrangement joins TRBV12-3 or TRBV12-4 to TRBJ2-3; 9 bases are a match to TRBD2. CDR3 length: 15 residues. Trimming took 6 bases from V and 5 from J; bases not matched to a gene: 9. The CDR3, as DNA: TGTGCCAGCAGCACAAATAGCGGGGGAGGAGATACGCAGTATTTT. Amino acids: CASSTNSGGGDTQYF.